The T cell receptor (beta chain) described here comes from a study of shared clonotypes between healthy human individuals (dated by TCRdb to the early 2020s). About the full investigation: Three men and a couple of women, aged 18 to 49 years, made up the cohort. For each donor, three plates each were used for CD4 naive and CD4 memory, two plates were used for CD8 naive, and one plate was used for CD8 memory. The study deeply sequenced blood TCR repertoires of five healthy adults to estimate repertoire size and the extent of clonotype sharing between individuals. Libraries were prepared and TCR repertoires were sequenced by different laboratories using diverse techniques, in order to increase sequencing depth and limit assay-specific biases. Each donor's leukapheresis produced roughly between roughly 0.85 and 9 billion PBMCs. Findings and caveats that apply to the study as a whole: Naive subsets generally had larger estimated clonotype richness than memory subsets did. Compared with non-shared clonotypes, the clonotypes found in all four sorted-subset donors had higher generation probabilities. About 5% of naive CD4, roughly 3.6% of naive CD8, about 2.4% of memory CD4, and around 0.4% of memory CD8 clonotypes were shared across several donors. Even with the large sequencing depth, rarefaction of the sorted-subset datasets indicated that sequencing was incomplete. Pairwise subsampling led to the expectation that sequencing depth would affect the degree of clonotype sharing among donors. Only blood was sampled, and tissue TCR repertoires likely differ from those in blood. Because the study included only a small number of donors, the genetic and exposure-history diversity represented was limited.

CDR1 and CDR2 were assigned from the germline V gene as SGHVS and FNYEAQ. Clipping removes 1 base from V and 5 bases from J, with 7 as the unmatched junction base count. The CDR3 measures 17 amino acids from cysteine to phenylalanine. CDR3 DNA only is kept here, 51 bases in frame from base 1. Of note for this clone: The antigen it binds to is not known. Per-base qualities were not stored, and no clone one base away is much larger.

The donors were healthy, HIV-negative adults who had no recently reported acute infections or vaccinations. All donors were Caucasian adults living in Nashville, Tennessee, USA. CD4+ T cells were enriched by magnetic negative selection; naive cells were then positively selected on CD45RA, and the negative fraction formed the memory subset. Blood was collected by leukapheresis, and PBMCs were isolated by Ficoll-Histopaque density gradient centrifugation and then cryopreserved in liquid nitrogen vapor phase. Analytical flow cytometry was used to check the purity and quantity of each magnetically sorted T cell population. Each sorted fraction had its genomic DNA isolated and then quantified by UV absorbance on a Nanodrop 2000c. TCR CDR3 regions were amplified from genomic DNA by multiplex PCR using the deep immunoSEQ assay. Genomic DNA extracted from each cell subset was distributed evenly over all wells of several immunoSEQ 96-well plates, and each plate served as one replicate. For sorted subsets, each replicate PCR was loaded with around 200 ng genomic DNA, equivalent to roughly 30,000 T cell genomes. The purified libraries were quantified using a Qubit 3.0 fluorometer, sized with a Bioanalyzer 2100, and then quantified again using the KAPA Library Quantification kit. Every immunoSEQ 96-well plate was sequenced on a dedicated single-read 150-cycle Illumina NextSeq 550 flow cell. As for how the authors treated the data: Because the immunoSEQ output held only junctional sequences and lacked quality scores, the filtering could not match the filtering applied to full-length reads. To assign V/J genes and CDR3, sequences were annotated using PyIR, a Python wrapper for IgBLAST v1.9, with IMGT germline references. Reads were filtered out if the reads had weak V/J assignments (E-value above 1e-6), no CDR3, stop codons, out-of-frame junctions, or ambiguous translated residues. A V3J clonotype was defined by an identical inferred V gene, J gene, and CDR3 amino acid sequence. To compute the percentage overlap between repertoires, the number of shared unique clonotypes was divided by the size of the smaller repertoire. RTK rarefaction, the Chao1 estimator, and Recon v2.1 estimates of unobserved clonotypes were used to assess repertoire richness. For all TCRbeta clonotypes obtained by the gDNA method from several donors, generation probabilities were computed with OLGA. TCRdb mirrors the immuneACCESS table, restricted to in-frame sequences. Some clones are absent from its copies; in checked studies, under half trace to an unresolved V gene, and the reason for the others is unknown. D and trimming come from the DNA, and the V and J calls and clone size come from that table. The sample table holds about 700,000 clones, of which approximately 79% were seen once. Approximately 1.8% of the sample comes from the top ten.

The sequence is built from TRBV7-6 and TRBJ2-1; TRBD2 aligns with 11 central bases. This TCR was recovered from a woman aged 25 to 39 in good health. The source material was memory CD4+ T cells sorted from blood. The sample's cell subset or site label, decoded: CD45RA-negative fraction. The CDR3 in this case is CASSLETGTSGHNEQFF. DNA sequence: TGTGCCAGCAGCTTAGAGACCGGGACTAGCGGACACAATGAGCAGTTCTTC.